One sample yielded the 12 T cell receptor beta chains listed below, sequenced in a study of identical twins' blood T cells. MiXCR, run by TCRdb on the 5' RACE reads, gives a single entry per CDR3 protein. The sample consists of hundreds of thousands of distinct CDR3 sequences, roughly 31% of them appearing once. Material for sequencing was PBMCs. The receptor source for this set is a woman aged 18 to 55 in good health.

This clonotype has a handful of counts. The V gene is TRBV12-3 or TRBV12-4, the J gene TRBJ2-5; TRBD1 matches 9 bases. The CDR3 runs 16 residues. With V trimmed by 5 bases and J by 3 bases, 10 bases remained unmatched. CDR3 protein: CASSPSSGQGKETQYF. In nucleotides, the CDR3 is TGTGCCAGCAGTCCTTCTTCGGGACAGGGAAAAGAGACCCAGTACTTC.

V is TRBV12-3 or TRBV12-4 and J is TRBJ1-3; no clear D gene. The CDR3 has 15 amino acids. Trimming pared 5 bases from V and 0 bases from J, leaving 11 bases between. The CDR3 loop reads CASSKGIYSGNTIYF. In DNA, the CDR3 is TGTGCCAGCAGTAAGGGCATTTACTCTGGAAACACCATATATTTT.

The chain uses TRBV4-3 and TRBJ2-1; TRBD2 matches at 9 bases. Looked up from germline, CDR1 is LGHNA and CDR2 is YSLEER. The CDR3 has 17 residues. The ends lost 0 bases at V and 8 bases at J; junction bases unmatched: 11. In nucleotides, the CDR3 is TGCGCCAGCAGCCAAGATCTCGGGGTAGCGGGAGTAGATGAGCAGTTCTTC. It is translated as CASSQDLGVAGVDEQFF.

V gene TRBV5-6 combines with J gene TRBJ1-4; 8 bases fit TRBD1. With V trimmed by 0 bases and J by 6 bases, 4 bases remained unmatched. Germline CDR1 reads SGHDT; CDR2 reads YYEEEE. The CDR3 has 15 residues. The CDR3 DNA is TGTGCCAGCAGCTTGGTGGGACAGGCGTATGAAAAACTGTTTTTT. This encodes CASSLVGQAYEKLFF.

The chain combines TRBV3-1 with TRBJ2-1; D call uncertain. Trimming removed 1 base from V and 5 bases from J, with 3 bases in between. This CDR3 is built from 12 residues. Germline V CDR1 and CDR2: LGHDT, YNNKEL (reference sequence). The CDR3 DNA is TGTGCCAGCAGCCAAGCTGACAATGAGCAGTTCTTC. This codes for CASSQADNEQFF.

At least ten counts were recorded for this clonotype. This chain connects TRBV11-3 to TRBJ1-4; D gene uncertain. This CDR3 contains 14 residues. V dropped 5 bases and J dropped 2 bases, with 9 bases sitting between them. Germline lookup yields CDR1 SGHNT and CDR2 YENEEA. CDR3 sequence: CASSPAGTNEKLFF. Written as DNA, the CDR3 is TGTGCCAGCAGCCCCGCCGGCACTAATGAAAAACTGTTTTTT.

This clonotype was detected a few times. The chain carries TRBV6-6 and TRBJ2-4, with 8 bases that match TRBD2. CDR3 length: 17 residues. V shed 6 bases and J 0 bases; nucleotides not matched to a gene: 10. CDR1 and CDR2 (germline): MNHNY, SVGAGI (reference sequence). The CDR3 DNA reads TGTGCCAGCAGCCCCAAGACAGCGGGAGTAGCCAAAAACATTCAGTACTTC. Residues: CASSPKTAGVAKNIQYF.

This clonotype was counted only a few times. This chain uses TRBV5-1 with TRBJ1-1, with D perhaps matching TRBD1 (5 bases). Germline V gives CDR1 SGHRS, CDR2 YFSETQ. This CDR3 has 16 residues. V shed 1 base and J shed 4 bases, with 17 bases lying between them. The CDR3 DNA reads TGCGCCAGCAGCTTGAGTCAGACCACAGGTAGCACTGAAGCTTTCTTT. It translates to CASSLSQTTGSTEAFF.

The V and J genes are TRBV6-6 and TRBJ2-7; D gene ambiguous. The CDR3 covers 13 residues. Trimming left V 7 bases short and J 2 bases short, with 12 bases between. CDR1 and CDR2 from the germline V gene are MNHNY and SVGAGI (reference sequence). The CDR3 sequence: CASMAQATYEQYF. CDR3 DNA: TGTGCCAGCATGGCGCAGGCAACCTACGAGCAGTACTTC.

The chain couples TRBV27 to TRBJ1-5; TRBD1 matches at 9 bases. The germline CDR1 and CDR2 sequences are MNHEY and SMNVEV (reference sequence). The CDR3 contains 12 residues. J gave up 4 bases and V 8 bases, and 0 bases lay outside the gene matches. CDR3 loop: CASGTGNQPQHF. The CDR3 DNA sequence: TGTGCCAGCGGGACAGGGAATCAGCCCCAGCATTTT.

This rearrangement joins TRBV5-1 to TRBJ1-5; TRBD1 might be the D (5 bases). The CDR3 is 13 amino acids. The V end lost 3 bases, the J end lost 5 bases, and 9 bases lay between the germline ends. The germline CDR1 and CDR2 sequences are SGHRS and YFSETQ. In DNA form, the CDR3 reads TGCGCCAGCAGCTCCCAGGGTGATCAGCCCCAGCATTTT. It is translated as CASSSQGDQPQHF.

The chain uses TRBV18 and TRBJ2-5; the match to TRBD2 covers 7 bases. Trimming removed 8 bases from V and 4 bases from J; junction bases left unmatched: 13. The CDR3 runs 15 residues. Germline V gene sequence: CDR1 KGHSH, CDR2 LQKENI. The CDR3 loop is CASTQVRLAGETQYF. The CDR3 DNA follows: TGTGCCAGCACACAAGTAAGACTAGCTGGAGAGACCCAGTACTTC.